A selection of T cell receptor beta chains follows, all from one sample in a study of T cells after yellow fever vaccination. TCRdb independently ran MiXCR on the 5' RACE reads; one entry per CDR3 protein. The sample gives about 96,000 distinct CDR3 sequences, about 8.4% of which show up once; 16% is in the top ten. The material was CD8+ T cells not binding an NS4B(214-222) dextramer, sorted from PBMCs, obtained approximately 15 days after the first yellow fever vaccination. These TCRs come from a man aged 18 to 30 who received the YFV17D yellow fever vaccine. Each CDR3 is given with its conserved first and last residue. The D gene is left open where the match is weak. Size values are once, few and many counts, or a class for expanded clones, and some rows have none.

abundance	v_gene	d_gene	j_gene	CDR3aa	CDR3nt
few	TRBV4-3	TRBD1	TRBJ2-7	CASSQEQGVFYEQYF	TGCGCCAGCAGCCAAGAACAGGGGGTATTCTACGAGCAGTACTTC
few	TRBV30	TRBD1	TRBJ1-4	CASGRTGDEKLFF	TGTGCCTCTGGCCGGACAGGGGACGAAAAACTGTTTTTT
many	TRBV15	TRBD1	TRBJ2-7	CATSKDRGRSYEQYF	TGTGCCACCAGCAAGGACAGGGGGCGATCCTACGAGCAGTACTTC
.	TRBV5-6	.	TRBJ1-5	CASSLGTQGNQPQHF	TGTGCCAGCAGCTTGGGGACACAGGGCAATCAGCCCCAGCATTTT
few	TRBV7-3	TRBD2	TRBJ2-6	CASSLRALAGGVGANVLTF	TGTGCCAGCAGCTTAAGAGCTCTAGCGGGGGGAGTTGGGGCCAACGTCCTGACTTTC
.	TRBV6-5	.	TRBJ2-1	CASSPQGLEQFF	TGTGCCAGCAGCCCCCAAGGGCTCGAGCAGTTCTTC
.	TRBV10-2	.	TRBJ2-2	CASATFPPNDGELFF	TGCGCCAGCGCCACCTTCCCCCCCAACGACGGGGAGCTGTTTTTT
medium-sized	TRBV29-1	.	TRBJ2-7	CSVEGGVSYEQYF	TGCAGCGTTGAAGGTGGGGTCTCCTACGAGCAGTACTTC
many	TRBV4-3	.	TRBJ1-6	CASSQITGYDSPLHF	TGCGCCAGCAGCCAAATAACAGGGTACGATTCACCCCTCCACTTT
few	TRBV7-6	.	TRBJ1-1	CASSLAVSSLTEAFF	TGTGCCAGCAGCTTAGCGGTCAGCTCTCTCACTGAAGCTTTCTTT
few	TRBV7-9	TRBD1	TRBJ2-7	CASSSPGGSEQYF	TGTGCCAGCAGCAGTCCAGGGGGTAGTGAGCAGTACTTC
.	TRBV5-5	.	TRBJ1-1	CASSSDVGTEAFF	TGTGCCAGCAGCTCGGACGTTGGAACTGAAGCTTTCTTT
few	TRBV4-1	.	TRBJ1-3	CASSQVLAGNTIYF	TGCGCCAGCAGCCAAGTTCTCGCTGGAAACACCATATATTTT
.	TRBV20-1	.	TRBJ2-5	CSARDGDYQETQYF	TGCAGTGCTAGAGATGGGGACTACCAAGAGACCCAGTACTTC
many	TRBV7-7	.	TRBJ2-2	CASSLTDGGELFF	TGTGCCAGCAGCTTAACTGATGGCGGGGAGCTGTTTTTT
.	TRBV20-1	TRBD1	TRBJ2-5	CSARDLGTGEQETQYF	TGCAGTGCTAGAGATTTGGGGACAGGTGAACAAGAGACCCAGTACTTC
many	TRBV12-3/TRBV12-4	TRBD2	TRBJ2-3	CASSGPLTSGVKDTQYF	TGTGCCAGCAGTGGCCCTCTGACTAGCGGGGTTAAAGATACGCAGTATTTT
few	TRBV4-3	.	TRBJ2-7	CASSLIRQGTYEQYF	TGCGCCAGCAGCCTCATTCGGCAGGGTACCTACGAGCAGTACTTC
.	TRBV28	TRBD1	TRBJ2-2	CASSDRGLANSNTGELFF	TGTGCCAGCAGTGACAGGGGGTTGGCGAACTCGAACACCGGGGAGCTGTTTTTT
.	TRBV5-4	.	TRBJ1-2	CASSFGGGYTF	TGTGCCAGCAGCTTCGGGGGAGGCTACACCTTC
once	TRBV11-2	TRBD2	TRBJ2-7	CASSFHPSGRSYEQYF	TGTGCCAGCAGCTTCCACCCTAGCGGGAGATCTTACGAGCAGTACTTC
few	TRBV29-1	TRBD2	TRBJ2-3	CSVEIAGGQDTQYF	TGCAGCGTGGAAATAGCGGGGGGGCAAGATACGCAGTATTTT
many	TRBV4-3	.	TRBJ2-7	CASSQDRGYEQYF	TGCGCCAGCAGCCAAGATCGTGGTTACGAGCAGTACTTC
many	TRBV6-6	.	TRBJ2-1	CASVGSSYNEQFF	TGTGCCAGCGTGGGCAGCTCCTACAATGAGCAGTTCTTC